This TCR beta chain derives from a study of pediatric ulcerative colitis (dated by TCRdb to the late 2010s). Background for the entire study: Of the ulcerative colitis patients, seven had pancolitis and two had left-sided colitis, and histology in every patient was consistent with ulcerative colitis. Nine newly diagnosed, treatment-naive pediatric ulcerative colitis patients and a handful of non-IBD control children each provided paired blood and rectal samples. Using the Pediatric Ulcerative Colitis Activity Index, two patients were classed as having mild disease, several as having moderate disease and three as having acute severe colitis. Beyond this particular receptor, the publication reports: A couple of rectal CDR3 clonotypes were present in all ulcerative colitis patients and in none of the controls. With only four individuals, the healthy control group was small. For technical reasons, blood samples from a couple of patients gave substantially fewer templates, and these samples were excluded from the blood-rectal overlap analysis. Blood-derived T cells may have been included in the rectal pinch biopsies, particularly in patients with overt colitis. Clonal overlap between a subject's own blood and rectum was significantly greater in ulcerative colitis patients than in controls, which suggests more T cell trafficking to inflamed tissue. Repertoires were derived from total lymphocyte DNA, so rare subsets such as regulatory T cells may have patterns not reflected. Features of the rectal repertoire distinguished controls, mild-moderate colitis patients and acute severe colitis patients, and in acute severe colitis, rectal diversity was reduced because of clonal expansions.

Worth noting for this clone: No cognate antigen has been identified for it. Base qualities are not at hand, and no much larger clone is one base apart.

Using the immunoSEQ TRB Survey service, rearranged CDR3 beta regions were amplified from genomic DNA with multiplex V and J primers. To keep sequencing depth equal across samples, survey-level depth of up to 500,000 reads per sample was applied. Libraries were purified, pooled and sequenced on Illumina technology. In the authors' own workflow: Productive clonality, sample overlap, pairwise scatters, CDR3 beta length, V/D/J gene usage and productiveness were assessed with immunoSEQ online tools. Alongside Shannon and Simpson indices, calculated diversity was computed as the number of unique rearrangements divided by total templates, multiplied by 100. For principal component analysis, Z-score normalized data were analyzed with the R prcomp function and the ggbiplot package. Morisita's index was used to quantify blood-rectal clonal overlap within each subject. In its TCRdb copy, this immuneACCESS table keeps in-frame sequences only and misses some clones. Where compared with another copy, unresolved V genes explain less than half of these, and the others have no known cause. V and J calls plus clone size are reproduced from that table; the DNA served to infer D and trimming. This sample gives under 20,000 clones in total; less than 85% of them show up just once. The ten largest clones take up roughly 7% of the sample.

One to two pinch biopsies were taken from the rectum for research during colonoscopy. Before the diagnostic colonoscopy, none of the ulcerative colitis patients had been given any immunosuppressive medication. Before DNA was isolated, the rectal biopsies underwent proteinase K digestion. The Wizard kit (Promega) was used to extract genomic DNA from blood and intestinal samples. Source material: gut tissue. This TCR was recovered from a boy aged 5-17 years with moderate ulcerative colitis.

DNA sequence: TGCAGCGCATTGACTAGCGGGGCCACCAATGAGCAGTTCTTC. This gives the protein CSALTSGATNEQFF. The V gene is TRBV29-1 and the J gene is TRBJ2-1, and 11 junctional nucleotides match TRBD2. Reading from cysteine to phenylalanine, the CDR3 counts 14 amino acids. This entry keeps only the CDR3 DNA: 42 bases, framed from base 1. Trimming takes 7 bases off V and 6 bases off J; junction bases not matched to a gene: 8. CDR1 SQVTM and CDR2 ANQGSEA are derived from the germline V gene.